One sample yielded the 16 T cell receptor beta chains listed below, sequenced in a study of shared clonotypes between healthy human individuals. Assay used: immunoSEQ multiplex PCR; TCRdb lists only in-frame clones, some missing. Among around 330,000 clones listed, less than 85% were seen once. The specimen was memory CD4+ T cells sorted from blood. The subset was: CD45RA-negative fraction. These receptors all stem from a man younger than 45 in good health.

This chain connects TRBV7-6 to TRBJ2-3; no reliable D call. Trimming stripped 1 base from V and 1 base from J, with 12 bases between. Germline CDR1 is SGHVS and CDR2 is FNYEAQ. This CDR3 is built from 16 residues. CDR3: CASSLGSGGGTDTQYF. In DNA, the CDR3 is TGTGCCAGCAGCTTAGGGTCTGGTGGGGGCACAGATACGCAGTATTTT.

This clone has a single count. This chain connects TRBV11-2 to TRBJ1-3; tentatively, D is TRBD1 (6 bases). The CDR3 consists of 13 residues. Trimming removed 3 bases from V and 6 bases from J, with 9 bases in between. Per the germline V gene, CDR1 is SGHAT and CDR2 is FQNNGV. CDR3 sequence: CASSFAGANTIYF. CDR3 in DNA: TGTGCCAGCAGCTTCGCAGGGGCAAACACCATATATTTT.

There are a few counts of this clone. Distinct nucleotide sequences in the sample also encode this CDR3. The chain employs TRBV6-5 and TRBJ2-7; D uncertain. Germline CDR1 is MNHEY and CDR2 is SVGAGI. The CDR3 extends over 15 amino acids. V was clipped by 2 bases and J by 1 base, with 12 bases between them. CDR3 DNA: TGTGCCAGCAGTTACGGTGGCTTGGGGTCCTACGAGCAGTACTTC. Residues: CASSYGGLGSYEQYF.

The gene calls are TRBV10-3 and TRBJ1-1, with 8 bases matching TRBD1. Germline V gene lookup returns CDR1 ENHRY and CDR2 SYGVKD. The CDR3 runs to 13 residues. Trimming cost V 8 bases and J 3 bases; bases outside gene matches: 5. CDR3 in DNA: TGTGCCATCGGGGACAGGTTACACACTGAAGCTTTCTTT. Amino acids: CAIGDRLHTEAFF.

This chain links TRBV4-3 with TRBJ2-1, with 10 bases identical to TRBD2. Germline V CDR1 and CDR2: LGHNA, YSLEER. The CDR3 has 17 amino acids. Trimming took 0 bases from V and 8 from J; bases not matched to a gene: 10. Here the CDR3 reads CASSQDGLAGVGDEQFF. The CDR3 region has the DNA TGCGCCAGCAGCCAAGACGGCCTAGCGGGAGTAGGCGATGAGCAGTTCTTC.

The V and J genes are TRBV18 and TRBJ2-2, with D possibly called TRBD1 or TRBD2 (5 bases each). Germline assignment: CDR1 KGHSH and CDR2 LQKENI. The CDR3 has 18 residues. Deletions cut 1 base from V and 6 bases from J, with 21 bases between. CDR3 sequence: CASSPLRDGLVGPGELFF. The CDR3 coding sequence is TGTGCCAGCTCACCACTCCGGGACGGTTTAGTAGGGCCCGGGGAGCTGTTTTTT.

In this sample, this clone turned up a few times. The chain couples TRBV6-5 to TRBJ2-3; D is perhaps TRBD1 or TRBD2 (5 bases each). Trimming removed 4 bases at V and 2 bases at J, with 13 bases between. The CDR3 extends over 15 amino acids. Germline lookup yields CDR1 MNHEY and CDR2 SVGAGI. As DNA, the CDR3 is TGTGCCAGCAGTTCGGGACGGACCTACACAGATACGCAGTATTTT. Translating gives CASSSGRTYTDTQYF.

This chain links TRBV6-4 with TRBJ1-1; no firm D call. The CDR3 is 14 residues long. V dropped 6 bases and J dropped 0 bases, with 11 bases sitting between them. The V gene's germline CDR1 is MRHNA and CDR2 SNTAGT. CDR3 in amino acids: CASRERHVNTEAFF. CDR3 in DNA: TGTGCCAGCAGGGAGAGACACGTGAACACTGAAGCTTTCTTT.

A single count supports this clone. The V call is TRBV5-1, the J call TRBJ2-7; D not resolved. V lost 0 bases and J lost 5, with 9 bases in between. Germline lookup yields CDR1 SGHRS and CDR2 YFSETQ. This CDR3 contains 13 residues. The CDR3 DNA reads as TGCGCCAGCAGCTTGGCCGTGTCCCACGAGCAGTACTTC. This sequence encodes CASSLAVSHEQYF.

This rearrangement joins TRBV11-3 to TRBJ2-7, with D perhaps given as TRBD1 or TRBD2 (5 bases each). The germline V and J ends were trimmed by 5 bases and 5 bases, with 10 bases remaining between them. The CDR3 is 12 residues long. CDR1 is SGHNT and CDR2 is YENEEA in the germline V gene. The CDR3 sequence: CASSLRDHEQYF. The CDR3 coding sequence is TGTGCCAGCAGCCTAAGGGACCACGAGCAGTACTTC.

This chain joins TRBV7-6 and TRBJ1-1; a weak D match, TRBD1 (5 bases). The CDR3 is 14 residues long. V gave up 4 bases and J gave up 3 bases, with 12 bases separating them. The germline V gene encodes CDR1 SGHVS and CDR2 FNYEAQ. Here the CDR3 reads CASSSQGKDTEAFF. Here the CDR3 DNA reads TGTGCCAGCAGCTCGCAGGGTAAGGACACTGAAGCTTTCTTT.

This clone was observed a few times. The chain couples TRBV21-1 to TRBJ2-2. TRBV21-1 is given as a pseudogene. This CDR3 region has 15 residues. This chain's CDR3 is CASRVHPLNTGELFF. For the CDR3, the DNA is TGTGCCAGCAGGGTACACCCACTTAACACCGGGGAGCTGTTTTTT.

The V gene is TRBV11-2, the J gene TRBJ1-5; no reliable D call. Per the germline V gene, CDR1 is SGHAT and CDR2 is FQNNGV. V dropped 3 bases and J dropped 7 bases, with 10 bases sitting between them. The CDR3 covers 13 residues. DNA for the CDR3: TGTGCCAGCAGCTTTGCCCTTCGCCAGCCCCAGCATTTT. This encodes CASSFALRQPQHF.

This clone showed up just once. V is TRBV18 and J is TRBJ1-5; D uncertain. Germline V lookup: CDR1 KGHSH, CDR2 LQKENI. The CDR3 extends over 12 amino acids. Trimming left V 4 bases short and J 7 bases short, with 8 bases between. CDR3 nucleotide sequence: TGTGCCAGCTCACTACCACAACAGCCCCAGCATTTT. Translation: CASSLPQQPQHF.

The J gene is TRBJ2-3, the V gene TRBV11-2, with 8 nucleotides matching TRBD2. Trimming took 1 base from V and 7 from J; bases not matched to a gene: 10. The germline V gene has CDR1 SGHAT and CDR2 FQNNGV. There are 16 residues in the CDR3. CDR3 DNA: TGTGCCAGCAGCTTAGTTCGGAGCGGGAGTTTGAATACGCAGTATTTT. This gives the protein CASSLVRSGSLNTQYF.

Comments on this clone: The same CDR3 also results from other DNA sequences found in this sample. The chain links TRBV28 to TRBJ2-7; D gene unclear. The germline V gene encodes CDR1 MDHEN and CDR2 SYDVKM. The CDR3 consists of 12 residues. Trimming removed 3 bases at V and 3 bases at J, with 6 bases between. The CDR3 DNA reads as TGTGCCAGCAGTTTGAGAGGCTACGAGCAGTACTTC. Residues: CASSLRGYEQYF. The full variable domain, completed using reference TRBV28 and TRBJ2-7, is DVKVTQSSRYLVKRTGEKVFLECVQDMDHENMFWYRQDPGLGLRLIYFSYDVKMKEKGDIPEGYSVSREKKERFSLILESASTNQTSMYLCASSLRGYEQYFGPGTRLTVT.